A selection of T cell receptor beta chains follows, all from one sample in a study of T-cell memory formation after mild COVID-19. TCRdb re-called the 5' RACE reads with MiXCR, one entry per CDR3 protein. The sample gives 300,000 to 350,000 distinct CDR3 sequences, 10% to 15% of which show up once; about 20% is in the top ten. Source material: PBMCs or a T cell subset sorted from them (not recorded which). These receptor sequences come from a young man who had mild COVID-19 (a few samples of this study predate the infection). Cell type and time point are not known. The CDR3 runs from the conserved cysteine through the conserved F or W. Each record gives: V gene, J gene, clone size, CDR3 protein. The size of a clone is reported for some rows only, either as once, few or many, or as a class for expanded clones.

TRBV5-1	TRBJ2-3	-	CASSAGSSTDTQYF
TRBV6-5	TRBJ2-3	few	CASSPQGTSTDTQYF
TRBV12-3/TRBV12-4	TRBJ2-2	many	CASSLGDRDRENTGELFF
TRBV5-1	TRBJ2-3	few	CASSLNRVDTQYF
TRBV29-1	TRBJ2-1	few	CSVEGAQGASYNEQFF
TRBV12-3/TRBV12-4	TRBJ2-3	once	CASSYGWRTDTQYF
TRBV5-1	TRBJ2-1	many	CASSLADSYNEQFF
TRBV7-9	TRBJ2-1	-	CASSFFGGAYEQFF
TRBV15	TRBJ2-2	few	CATSRGTGELFF
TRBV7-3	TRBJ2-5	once	CASSQLDRLETQYF
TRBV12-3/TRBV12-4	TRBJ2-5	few	CASSSGLAGGHGTQYF
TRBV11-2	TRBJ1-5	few	CASSMTENQPQHF
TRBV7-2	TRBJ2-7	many	CASSPTNYEQYF
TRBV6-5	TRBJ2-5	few	CASSYTWLGQGRETQYF
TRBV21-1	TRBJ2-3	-	CASERINLSGGADTQYF
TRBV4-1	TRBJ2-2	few	CASSQGGAVNTGELFF
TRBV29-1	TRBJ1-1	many	CSVAGGNTEAFF
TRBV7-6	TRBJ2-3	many	CASSLGRLDTQYF
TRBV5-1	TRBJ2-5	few	CASSLAPGGGETQYF
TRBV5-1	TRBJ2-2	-	CASSYRGLNTGELFF
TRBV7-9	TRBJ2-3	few	CASSLGSSGGDTQYF
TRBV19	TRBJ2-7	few	CASRGTGETYEQYF
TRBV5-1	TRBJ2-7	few	CASSSRGVREQYF
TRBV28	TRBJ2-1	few	CASSIGSSYNEQFF
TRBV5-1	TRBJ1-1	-	CASSKENTEAFF
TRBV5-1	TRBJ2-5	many	CASSLAGTGEETQYF
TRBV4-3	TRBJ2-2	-	CASSQEVRVNTGELFF
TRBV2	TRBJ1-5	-	CAKGLGSNQPQHF
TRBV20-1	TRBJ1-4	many	CSASFRQGREKLFF
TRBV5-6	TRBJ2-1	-	CPGGLLGQHNEQFF
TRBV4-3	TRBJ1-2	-	CASSQGDGVYGYTF
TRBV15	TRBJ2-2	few	CATSRGQGTGELFF
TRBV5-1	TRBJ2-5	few	CASSLRTYQETQYF
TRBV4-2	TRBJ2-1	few	CASSNRDQRDNEQFF
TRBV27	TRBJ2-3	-	CASTMGPGRTPDTQYF
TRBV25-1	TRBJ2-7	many	CASSGPTGGASEQYF
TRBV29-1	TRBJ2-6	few	CSVDRVGANVLTF
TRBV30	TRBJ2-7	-	CAWGRDRGSYEQYF
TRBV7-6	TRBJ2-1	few	CASSVGQVSYNEQFF
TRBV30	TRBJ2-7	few	CAWNTDRTYEQYF
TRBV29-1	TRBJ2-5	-	CSVDVWEGETQYF
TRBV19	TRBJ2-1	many	CASSIDGSGGLYNEQFF
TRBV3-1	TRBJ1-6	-	CASSLTGSPNSPLHF
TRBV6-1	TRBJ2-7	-	CASSGLDSYEQYF
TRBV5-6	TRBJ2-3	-	CASSQDRYHTQYF
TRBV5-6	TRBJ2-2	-	CASSLYNTGELFF
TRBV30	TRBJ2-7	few	CAATNLDSYEQYF
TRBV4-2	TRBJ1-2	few	CASSQPQAGDSYGYTF
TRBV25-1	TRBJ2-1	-	CASSPPLRDNEQFF